This TCR beta chain was retrieved from a study of beta chain features in type 1 diabetes. Notes on the study in general: TCRB CDR3 length was moderately but significantly reduced in all four CD4+ subsets of Type 1 diabetes patients.

This clone was found a few times. Its antigen remains unidentified. Isolated RNA was reverse transcribed in full, so expressed TCRB transcripts were sequenced. Sequencing was performed with immunoSEQ multiplex PCR; in TCRdb, only in-frame clones are kept and a portion is missing. The sample consists of 600,000 or so clones, roughly 13% of them appearing once. The CDR3 runs to 18 residues. Per germline, CDR1 SGHRS and CDR2 YFSETQ. V lost 4 bases, J lost 4 bases, and 14 bases stayed unmatched. This sequence originates from a man aged 18 to 29 with type 1 diabetes. The sequencing input was naive CD4+ T cells from blood. The rearrangement links TRBV5-1 to TRBJ2-5; TRBD2 matches 12 bases. The DNA for the CDR3 is TGCGCCAGCAGCATCCCGGGACTAGCGGGCGGACATGGAGAGACCCAGTACTTC. Residues: CASSIPGLAGGHGETQYF.